This TCR beta chain was sequenced during a study of PD-L1 blockade in urothelial cancer. Generated by immunoSEQ multiplex PCR, the TCRdb table keeps only in-frame clones and is missing some. This table has about 37,000 clones, 82% appearing once. This clone showed up just once. This specimen was PBMCs, taken around atezolizumab (anti-PD-L1) treatment. This TCR was sampled from a man aged 55-75 years with urothelial cancer.

As DNA, the CDR3 is TGTGCCAGCAGCTTAGGACAGGGCTCTGGGCAGTATTTT. Translated: CASSLGQGSGQYF. This chain connects TRBV7-3 to TRBJ2-3; 8 bases are a match to TRBD1. The CDR3 is 13 amino acids. Germline V lookup: CDR1 SGHTA, CDR2 FQGTGA. The V and J ends lost 2 bases and 11 bases, in that order; junction bases with no gene match: 6.